This entry lists 14 T cell receptor beta chains sequenced from one sample in a study of T cells in Graves' hyperthyroidism and ophthalmopathy. Amplification targeted TCR beta CDR3 regions from RNA transcripts. Initially, a first-round RT-PCR of the TCR CDR3 employed the HTBI primer set. TCRdb used MiXCR to reprocess the multiplex PCR reads, holding one entry per CDR3 protein. The table shows fewer than 750,000 distinct CDR3 sequences, with around 15% occurring only once. The sample consisted of blood. Every receptor here comes from a woman between 45 and 65 years old with Graves' ophthalmopathy.

This clonotype was recorded many times. This chain links TRBV2 with TRBJ2-1; perhaps TRBD1 as D (7 bases). This CDR3 spans 17 amino acids. Germline V gene sequence: CDR1 SNHLY, CDR2 FYNNEI. Trimming stripped 3 bases from V and 7 bases from J, with 22 bases between. DNA of the CDR3: TGTGCCAGCAGTGAGCATAGAAGACAGGGAGGCGTGAATGAGCAGTTCTTC. It codes for CASSEHRRQGGVNEQFF.

There are many counts of this clonotype. CDR3: CASSLFSWQGEYKGYTF. The CDR3 coding sequence is TGTGCCAGCAGTTTATTTTCCTGGCAGGGAGAATATAAAGGCTACACCTTC. The chain carries TRBV27 and TRBJ1-2; perhaps TRBD1 as D (5 bases). The ends were cut back, 1 base at V and 8 bases at J, with 23 bases in the middle. The CDR3 loop spans 17 amino acids. Per germline, CDR1 MNHEY and CDR2 SMNVEV (reference sequence).

This clonotype was seen repeatedly, ten times or more. The chain recombines TRBV6-1 with TRBJ2-2, with a possible D match to TRBD2 (5 bases). Per germline, CDR1 MNHNS and CDR2 SASEGT. The CDR3 has 16 residues. V was cut by 0 bases and J by 5 bases, with 13 bases left in between. The CDR3 protein is CASSEAINLATGELFF. The CDR3 DNA reads TGTGCCAGCAGTGAAGCTATAAACCTAGCAACCGGGGAGCTGTTTTTT.

This clonotype was recorded at least ten times. CDR3 bases: TGTGCCAGCTCACCCCTACTTGGGCGAGAGGGGGATACGCAGTATTTT. It specifies CASSPLLGREGDTQYF. V and J are TRBV18 and TRBJ2-3, with D perhaps given as TRBD1 or TRBD2 (5 bases each). Trimming pared 3 bases from V and 6 bases from J, leaving 19 bases between. Germline V CDR1 and CDR2: KGHSH, LQKENI. This CDR3 is 16 amino acids long. The whole variable domain, remainder taken from reference TRBV18 and TRBJ2-3, is NAGVMQNPRHLVRRRGQEARLRCSPMKGHSHVYWYRQLPEEGLKFMVYLQKENIIDESGMPKERFSAEFPKEGPSILRIQQVVRGDSAAYFCASSPLLGREGDTQYFGPGTRLTVL.

This clonotype has a count of ten or more. The chain joins TRBV6-2 or TRBV6-3 to TRBJ1-5; the D is unclear. Looked up from germline, CDR1 is MNHEY and CDR2 is SVGEGT. The CDR3 extends over 17 amino acids. V was pared by 0 bases and J by 0 bases, with 12 bases between. DNA of the CDR3: TGTGCCAGCAGTTACTCTAGCCGGGGAAATAGCAATCAGCCCCAGCATTTT. This encodes CASSYSSRGNSNQPQHF.

This clonotype has ten or more counts. The J gene is TRBJ2-7, the V gene TRBV20-1, with D hard to call. Germline assignment: CDR1 DFQATT and CDR2 SNEGSKA (reference sequence). Trimming left V 3 bases short and J 5 bases short, with 20 bases between. CDR3 length: 15 amino acids. Here the CDR3 DNA reads TGCAGTGCTAGTCCGTTGCGCCGCACGGCCAACGAGCAGTACTTC. The encoded protein is CSASPLRRTANEQYF.

This clonotype has ten or more counts. V is TRBV18 and J is TRBJ1-6; D call uncertain. Germline V CDR1 and CDR2: KGHSH, LQKENI. The CDR3 runs 15 residues. V lost 1 base, J lost 7 bases, and 11 bases lay in between. The CDR3 spells CASSPHPGPNSPLHF. CDR3 in DNA: TGTGCCAGCTCACCACACCCAGGACCGAATTCACCCCTCCACTTT.

This clonotype was counted ten times or more. The chain links TRBV28 to TRBJ1-1; weak D call: TRBD1 (6 bases). The CDR3 contains 16 residues. Trimming cost V 2 bases and J 4 bases, with 17 bases left between them. Germline V gives CDR1 MDHEN, CDR2 SYDVKM. CDR3 sequence (DNA): TGTGCCAGCAGTTTAGTACAGGGCTGGATTGGCACTGAAGCTTTCTTT. Translated: CASSLVQGWIGTEAFF.

Details on this clonotype: A clone one base away is much larger, so this may be a read error. V is TRBV5-6 and J is TRBJ2-1; unclear D gene. This CDR3 contains 16 residues. In germline, CDR1 is SGHDT, CDR2 YYEEEE. CDR3 DNA sequence: TGTGCCAGCAGCTTGGTAGATATAAGCTCCTACAATCAGCAGTTCTTC. Translated, it gives CASSLVDISSYNQQFF.

This clonotype was seen a few times. The chain is built from TRBV24-1 and TRBJ1-5, with no clear D. Germline-derived CDR1 and CDR2 are KGHDR and SFDVKD. Deletions cut 3 bases from V and 6 bases from J, with 8 bases between. The CDR3 is 13 residues long. The CDR3: CATSDEWGQPQHF. DNA of the CDR3: TGTGCCACCAGTGATGAATGGGGTCAGCCCCAGCATTTT.

This clonotype came up a few times. The chain recombines TRBV20-1 with TRBJ1-3; TRBD1 matches 7 bases. J gave up 2 bases and V 2 bases, and 3 bases lay outside the gene matches. This CDR3 spans 14 amino acids. Looked up from germline, CDR1 is DFQATT and CDR2 is SNEGSKA (reference sequence). CDR3 residues: CSARRDSTGNTIYF. The CDR3 nucleotides read TGCAGTGCTAGAAGGGACAGCACTGGAAACACCATATATTTT.

In the case of this clonotype: Since a much larger clone is just one base distant, this may be a read error. As DNA, the CDR3 is TGTGCCAGCAGCCAAGAGGGGTGGGGGGTAGACGGACGCAATGAGCAGTTCTTC. Translating gives CASSQEGWGVDGRNEQFF. The chain couples TRBV3-1 to TRBJ2-1; tentatively, D is TRBD2 (6 bases). Trimming pared 0 bases from V and 6 bases from J, leaving 21 bases between. The CDR3 contains 18 residues. CDR1 is LGHDT and CDR2 is YNNKEL in the germline V gene (reference sequence).

Many counts were recorded for this clonotype. V gene TRBV27 combines with J gene TRBJ2-3; TRBD1 might be the D (6 bases). V lost 0 bases and J 2 bases, leaving 9 bases between the germline ends. CDR3 length equals 15 residues. Germline V lookup: CDR1 MNHEY, CDR2 SMNVEV (reference sequence). The CDR3 sequence is CASSLSMGHTDTQYF. The CDR3 DNA sequence: TGTGCCAGCAGTTTATCGATGGGACACACAGATACGCAGTATTTT.

This clonotype was detected only a few times. This sequence may be a read error, since a much larger clone differs from it by one base. The gene calls are TRBV24-1 and TRBJ2-1, with D uncertain. The length of the CDR3 is 12 residues. Germline V CDR1 and CDR2: KGHDR, SFDVKD. As DNA, the CDR3 is TGTGCCGCCAGTGATTTGGTCAATGAGCAGTTCTTC. This sequence encodes CAASDLVNEQFF.